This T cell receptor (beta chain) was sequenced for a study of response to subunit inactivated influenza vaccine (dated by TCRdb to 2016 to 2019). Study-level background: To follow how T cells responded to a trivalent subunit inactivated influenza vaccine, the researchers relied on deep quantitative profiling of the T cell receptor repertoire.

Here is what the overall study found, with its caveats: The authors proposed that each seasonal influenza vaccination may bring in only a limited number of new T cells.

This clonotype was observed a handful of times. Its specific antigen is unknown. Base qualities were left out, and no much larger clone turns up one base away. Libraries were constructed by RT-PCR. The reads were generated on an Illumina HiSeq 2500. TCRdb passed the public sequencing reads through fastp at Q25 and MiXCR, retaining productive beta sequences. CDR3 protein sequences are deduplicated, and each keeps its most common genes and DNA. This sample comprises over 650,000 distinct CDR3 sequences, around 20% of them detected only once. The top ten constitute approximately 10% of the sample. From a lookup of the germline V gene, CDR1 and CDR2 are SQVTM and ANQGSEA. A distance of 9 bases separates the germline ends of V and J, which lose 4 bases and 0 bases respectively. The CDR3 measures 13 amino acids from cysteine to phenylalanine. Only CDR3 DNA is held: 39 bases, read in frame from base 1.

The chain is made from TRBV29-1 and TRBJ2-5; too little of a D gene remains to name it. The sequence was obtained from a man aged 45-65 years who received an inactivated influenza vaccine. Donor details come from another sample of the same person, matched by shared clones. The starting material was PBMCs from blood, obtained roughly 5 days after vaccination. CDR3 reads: CSVGHRNQETQYF. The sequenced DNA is TGCAGCGTTGGGCACAGAAACCAAGAGACCCAGTACTTC.